The next 22 T cell receptor beta chains were all read from a single sample in a study of T cell responses to AZD1222 COVID-19 vaccine. The protocol was immunoSEQ multiplex PCR, while the TCRdb copy is restricted to in-frame clones and leaves out a portion. The sample includes approximately 150,000 clones, 91% seen only once; the top ten take approximately 5%. This specimen was peripheral blood, taken on day 0 of AZD1222 vaccination. These receptors were obtained from an adult in good health.

This chain joins TRBV20-1 and TRBJ1-2; TRBD1 agrees at 8 bases. V dropped 5 bases and J dropped 4; count of bases not matched to a gene: 3. The CDR3 is made up of 12 amino acids. CDR1 and CDR2 (germline): DFQATT, SNEGSKA (reference sequence). The CDR3 reads CSAGGTGYGYTF. The CDR3 DNA reads as TGCAGTGCTGGTGGGACAGGCTATGGCTACACCTTC.

There are a few counts of this clone. J is TRBJ1-2 and V is TRBV7-9; possibly TRBD1 for D (6 bases). Germline V gene sequence: CDR1 SEHNR, CDR2 FQNEAQ (reference sequence). This CDR3 spans 14 amino acids. Between the trimmed V and J ends, which lost 5 bases and 4 bases, there was a span of 14 bases. The CDR3: CASSLQGISYGYTF. CDR3 nucleotides: TGTGCCAGCAGCCTCCAGGGGATAAGCTATGGCTACACCTTC.

The J gene is TRBJ2-7, the V gene TRBV28; 10 nucleotides match TRBD1. Germline assignment: CDR1 MDHEN and CDR2 SYDVKM. Losses at the gene ends were 6 bases for V and 4 bases for J; bases not matched to a gene: 6. The CDR3 is made up of 14 amino acids. CDR3 in amino acids: CASSLGQGGYEQYF. In nucleotides, the CDR3 is TGTGCCAGCAGCCTAGGACAGGGGGGATACGAGCAGTACTTC.

This chain joins TRBV12-3 or TRBV12-4 and TRBJ1-2, with 7 bases that match TRBD1. The CDR3 is 12 residues long. V was clipped by 5 bases and J by 8 bases; unmatched bases: 5. The CDR3 is CASSPRGNGYTF. The CDR3 DNA reads as TGTGCCAGCAGTCCCAGGGGGAACGGCTACACCTTC.

The V call is TRBV18, the J call TRBJ2-3; no reliable D call. V gave up 3 bases and J gave up 1 base, with 14 bases separating them. Germline lookup yields CDR1 KGHSH and CDR2 LQKENI. The CDR3 totals 16 residues. CDR3 region: CASSPLPRSGTDTQYF. The DNA of the CDR3 is TGTGCCAGCTCACCCCTCCCGCGGTCCGGCACAGATACGCAGTATTTT.

The CDR3 sequence: CAARGLNTEAFF. The CDR3 nucleotides are TGTGCCGCGCGGGGGCTGAACACTGAAGCTTTCTTT. V usage is TRBV28 and J usage is TRBJ1-1, with D maybe TRBD1 (6 bases). The CDR3 has 12 residues. Trimming took 11 bases from V and 0 from J, leaving 10 bases between them. CDR1 is MDHEN, CDR2 SYDVKM, per germline.

The genes are TRBV5-1 and TRBJ2-6, with TRBD1 as a possible D gene (6 bases). The CDR3 spans 21 residues. V lost 6 bases and J 0 bases, leaving 28 bases between the germline ends. Germline CDR1 and CDR2: SGHRS and YFSETQ. The CDR3 loop reads CASNQDPFRDISNSGANVLTF. The CDR3 bases are TGCGCCAGCAACCAAGACCCCTTCCGGGACATAAGTAACTCTGGGGCCAACGTCCTGACTTTC.

V usage is TRBV28 and J usage is TRBJ1-5; D gene uncertain. The V gene's germline CDR1 is MDHEN and CDR2 SYDVKM. The V gene lost 6 bases and the J gene lost 0 bases, with 18 bases spanning the gap. CDR3 size: 17 residues. As DNA, the CDR3 is TGTGCCAGCAGGCCCCGGGCAGCGCGGGATAGCAATCAGCCCCAGCATTTT. This sequence encodes CASRPRAARDSNQPQHF.

The V gene is TRBV19, the J gene TRBJ1-5; D gene unclear. V was pared by 4 bases and J by 4 bases, with 14 bases between. Germline CDR1 is LNHDA and CDR2 is SQIVND (reference sequence). The CDR3 sequence is 15 residues long. The CDR3 coding sequence is TGTGCCAGTAGTAATAGGCGGAGGGAAAATCAGCCCCAGCATTTT. It codes for CASSNRRRENQPQHF.

The chain links TRBV7-8 to TRBJ2-3; TRBD1 matches 7 bases. V lost 4 bases and J lost 2; bases outside the gene matches: 12. This CDR3 is built from 17 residues. From germline, CDR1 is SGHVS and CDR2 FQNEAQ. CDR3 DNA: TGTGCCAGCAGCTCACGGCACAGGGACAGTTTCACAGATACGCAGTATTTT. Its translation is CASSSRHRDSFTDTQYF.

The chain is built from TRBV5-1 and TRBJ2-6; the D is unclear. V dropped 5 bases and J dropped 0 bases, with 9 bases sitting between them. Per germline, CDR1 SGHRS and CDR2 YFSETQ. This CDR3 comprises 15 residues. CDR3 loop: CASRPAISGANVLTF. The CDR3 DNA reads TGCGCCAGCAGACCTGCCATCTCTGGGGCCAACGTCCTGACTTTC.

V gene TRBV18 combines with J gene TRBJ2-3, with 8 nucleotides matching TRBD2. The CDR3 length is 16 residues. V was clipped by 0 bases and J by 10 bases; unmatched bases: 12. Germline CDR1 and CDR2: KGHSH and LQKENI. CDR3 DNA sequence: TGTGCCAGCTCACCACCGGTAGCGGGATTTTCGTATGCGCAGTATTTT. It encodes CASSPPVAGFSYAQYF.

J is TRBJ2-7 and V is TRBV4-2, with TRBD1 identical over 7 bases. This CDR3 comprises 14 residues. V trimming: 4 bases; J trimming: 1 base; junction bases outside the gene matches: 4. The germline gives CDR1 LGHNA, CDR2 YNFKEQ. Written as DNA, the CDR3 is TGTGCCAGCAGCCCTCGACAGGGATCCTACGAGCAGTACTTC. Its translation is CASSPRQGSYEQYF.

CDR3: CASSTTSGVVDRETQYF. CDR3 DNA: TGTGCCAGCAGCACGACTAGCGGGGTGGTGGACAGAGAGACCCAGTACTTC. V and J are TRBV7-2 and TRBJ2-5, with TRBD2 matching over 11 bases. CDR1 is SGHTA, CDR2 FQGNSA, per germline. The CDR3 loop spans 17 amino acids. V was clipped by 5 bases and J by 4 bases; unmatched bases: 12.

This clone was detected a few times. The chain has TRBV9 and TRBJ2-2, with TRBD1 matching over 9 bases. The CDR3 loop spans 15 amino acids. Germline CDR1 SGDLS, CDR2 YYNGEE. The junction had 4 bases not matched to a gene; V was cut back by 3 bases and J by 4 bases. The CDR3 nucleotides read TGTGCCAGCAGCGGAAAACAGGGGGCCACCGGGGAGCTGTTTTTT. Protein: CASSGKQGATGELFF.

This chain links TRBV7-9 with TRBJ2-7, with 8 nucleotides matching TRBD2. CDR1 is SEHNR and CDR2 is FQNEAQ in the germline V gene (reference sequence). V trimming: 5 bases; J trimming: 2 bases; junction bases outside the gene matches: 5. The CDR3 runs 14 residues. The CDR3 here is CASSRGGMAYEQYF. The CDR3 nucleotides read TGTGCCAGCAGCCGGGGGGGAATGGCCTACGAGCAGTACTTC. Full variable domain (rest looked up from reference TRBV7-9 and TRBJ2-7): DTGVSQNPRHKITKRGQNVTFRCDPISEHNRLYWYRQTLGQGPEFLTYFQNEAQLEKSRLLSDRFSAERPKGSFSTLEIQRTEQGDSAMYLCASSRGGMAYEQYFGPGTRLTVT.

The gene calls are TRBV28 and TRBJ2-3; TRBD2 is a possible D gene (6 bases). This CDR3 comprises 13 residues. V lost 3 bases and J 5 bases, leaving 9 bases between the germline ends. Germline V gene data show CDR1 as MDHEN and CDR2 as SYDVKM. The CDR3 bases are TGTGCCAGCAGTTTGATGCGGGGAGATACGCAGTATTTT. Amino acid sequence: CASSLMRGDTQYF.

The V gene is TRBV7-9, the J gene TRBJ2-1; a possible D gene is TRBD1 (7 bases). Per the germline V gene, CDR1 is SEHNR and CDR2 is FQNEAQ (reference sequence). The CDR3 has 17 amino acids. V gave up 8 bases and J gave up 9 bases, with 29 bases separating them. The CDR3 DNA sequence: TGTGCCAGCCCCCCTAACGACAGGGCGACTGGGACTTTTGAGCAGTTCTTC. This translates into CASPPNDRATGTFEQFF.

The V and J genes are TRBV6-2 or TRBV6-3 and TRBJ1-4; D is undetermined. V lost 2 bases and J 5 bases, leaving 6 bases between the germline ends. The CDR3 extends over 13 amino acids. Germline V gene lookup returns CDR1 MNHEY and CDR2 SVGEGT. The CDR3 sequence: CASSYRFNEKLFF. The CDR3 nucleotides read TGTGCCAGCAGTTACAGATTCAATGAAAAACTGTTTTTT.

The chain carries TRBV6-4 and TRBJ2-3; D is tentatively TRBD1 or TRBD2 (6 bases each). The CDR3 is 17 amino acids. V was trimmed by 10 bases and J by 3 bases, leaving 26 bases between them. Germline assignment: CDR1 MRHNA and CDR2 SNTAGT. This CDR3 is CANGGWNWSFSTDTQYF. The CDR3 DNA follows: TGTGCCAACGGGGGCTGGAATTGGAGTTTTTCGACAGATACGCAGTATTTT.

The chain joins TRBV11-2 to TRBJ2-2, with D unclear. The CDR3 is made up of 14 amino acids. Trimming left V 6 bases short and J 3 bases short, with 11 bases between. Per the germline V gene, CDR1 is SGHAT and CDR2 is FQNNGV. The CDR3 loop reads CASSPGPYTGELFF. CDR3 DNA: TGTGCCAGCAGTCCCGGGCCTTACACCGGGGAGCTGTTTTTT.

V gene TRBV7-9 combines with J gene TRBJ2-1, with 8 positions matching TRBD2. Germline CDR1 SEHNR, CDR2 FQNEAQ (reference sequence). The CDR3 sequence is 14 residues long. V was clipped by 5 bases and J by 9 bases; unmatched bases: 9. CDR3 nucleotides: TGTGCCAGCAGCCTAGAGGGACTAGGTCGTGAGCAGTTCTTC. Protein product: CASSLEGLGREQFF.